Each of the 21 T cell receptor beta chains below was sequenced from the same sample in a study of OX40 agonist ivuxolimab in advanced cancers. TCRdb's copy holds only in-frame clones and misses some; the assay was immunoSEQ multiplex PCR. Of 70,000 to 90,000 clones listed, roughly 84% are singletons. Material: CD4+ or CD8+ T cells sorted from blood, obtained in a trial of the OX40 agonist ivuxolimab. These receptors were taken from an adult with an advanced solid tumor such as melanoma, head and neck, liver or kidney cancer.

The J gene is TRBJ1-1, the V gene TRBV11-1, with D unresolved. The V end was cut by 5 bases, the J end by 6 bases, with 10 bases between. This CDR3 has 12 residues. Germline CDR1 SGHAT, CDR2 FQDESV (reference sequence). CDR3 nucleotide sequence: TGTGCCAGCAGCCCCAGGACCGCTGAAGCTTTCTTT. Translating gives CASSPRTAEAFF.

The sample holds one count of this clone. This chain joins TRBV7-9 and TRBJ2-7; the D gene is possibly TRBD1 (6 bases). The germline V gene has CDR1 SEHNR and CDR2 FQNEAQ (reference sequence). The CDR3 contains 13 residues. Trimming cost V 7 bases and J 5 bases, with 15 bases left between them. In DNA, the CDR3 is TGTGCCAGCACCACCACAGGGAATCACGAGCAGTACTTC. This translates into CASTTTGNHEQYF.

The rearrangement joins TRBV5-5 to TRBJ1-2, with 10 bases fitting TRBD1. The CDR3 has 15 residues. Germline CDR1 and CDR2: SGHKS and YYEKEE (reference sequence). V lost 0 bases to trimming and J lost 6 bases; unmatched junction nucleotides: 5. The CDR3 DNA reads TGTGCCAGCAGCTTGGATGGGGGACAGGGGAATGGCTACACCTTC. Translation gives CASSLDGGQGNGYTF.

V gene TRBV28 combines with J gene TRBJ2-7, with a tentative D call TRBD1 (5 bases). The CDR3 loop spans 14 amino acids. Germline values: CDR1 MDHEN, CDR2 SYDVKM. V was shortened by 6 bases and J by 5 bases, with 17 bases between the two germline ends. The CDR3 protein is CASSTPMFRDEQYF. CDR3 in DNA: TGTGCCAGCAGCACTCCGATGTTCAGGGACGAGCAGTACTTC.

The V call is TRBV14, the J call TRBJ2-3; a possible D gene is TRBD2 (6 bases). Germline CDR1 and CDR2: SGHDN and FVKESK. Trimming took 0 bases from V and 0 from J, leaving 16 bases between them. The CDR3 contains 18 residues. CDR3: CASSQDFLPGASTDTQYF. DNA of the CDR3: TGTGCCAGCAGCCAAGATTTCCTCCCGGGAGCTAGCACAGATACGCAGTATTTT. The full variable domain, rest sourced from reference TRBV14 and TRBJ2-3, is EAGVTQFPSHSVIEKGQTVTLRCDPISGHDNLYWYRRVMGKEIKFLLHFVKESKQDESGMPNNRFLAERTGGTYSTLKVQPAELEDSGVYFCASSQDFLPGASTDTQYFGPGTRLTVL.

V gene TRBV29-1 combines with J gene TRBJ2-3, with 9 nucleotides matching TRBD1. Germline loops: CDR1 SQVTM, CDR2 ANQGSEA. The CDR3 covers 14 residues. Trimming at V came to 6 bases and at J to 5 bases, leaving 9 bases not matched to a gene. The DNA for the CDR3 is TGCAGCGTGGGGCGGACAGGGGCTCAAGATACGCAGTATTTT. Amino acids: CSVGRTGAQDTQYF.

This clone was seen just once. The V call is TRBV9, the J call TRBJ2-3; D is ambiguous. Trimming cost V 0 bases and J 0 bases, with 5 bases left between them. CDR1 and CDR2 from the germline V gene are SGDLS and YYNGEE. The CDR3 totals 14 residues. CDR3 DNA: TGTGCCAGCAGCGTAGAGGATAGCACAGATACGCAGTATTTT. Translating it yields CASSVEDSTDTQYF.

This clone is a singleton in its sample. V gene TRBV2 combines with J gene TRBJ1-3; no clear D. Trimming cost V 2 bases and J 5 bases, with 10 bases left between them. CDR1 and CDR2 from the germline V gene are SNHLY and FYNNEI. The CDR3 has 14 amino acids. The CDR3 protein is CASSEPGQRNTIYF. The CDR3 region has the DNA TGTGCCAGCAGTGAACCCGGCCAGAGAAACACCATATATTTT.

The J gene is TRBJ1-1, the V gene TRBV25-1; D not certain. The germline gives CDR1 MGHDK, CDR2 SYGVNS. The CDR3 has 14 residues. Deletions cut 0 bases from V and 11 bases from J, with 16 bases between. The CDR3 bases are TGTGCCAGCAGTGAATATGGAGAAACGCTCGGGGCTTTCTTT. Translating it yields CASSEYGETLGAFF.

The rearrangement uses TRBV9 and TRBJ1-2, with D possibly being TRBD1 (6 bases). The CDR3 is made up of 13 amino acids. CDR1 is SGDLS, CDR2 YYNGEE, per germline. Trimming pared 6 bases from V and 3 bases from J, leaving 12 bases between. The DNA for the CDR3 is TGTGCCAGCACCCTAGGGGGGGACTATGGCTACACCTTC. This codes for CASTLGGDYGYTF. The whole variable domain, filled in from reference TRBV9 and TRBJ1-2, reads DSGVTQTPKHLITATGQRVTLRCSPRSGDLSVYWYQQSLDQGLQFLIQYYNGEERAKGNILERFSAQQFPDLHSELNLSSLELGDSALYFCASTLGGDYGYTFGSGTRLTVV.

This clone has only one observation. The chain couples TRBV19 to TRBJ2-7, with D tentatively TRBD1 (6 bases). The germline V gene encodes CDR1 LNHDA and CDR2 SQIVND (reference sequence). The CDR3 loop spans 14 amino acids. Trimming took off 3 bases at V and 0 bases at J, with 9 bases between the two ends. The CDR3 DNA reads as TGTGCCAGTAGTATTGGCAGGGGCTCCTACGAGCAGTACTTC. Amino acid sequence: CASSIGRGSYEQYF.

This chain links TRBV11-2 with TRBJ1-4; possibly TRBD1 for D (6 bases). Germline-derived CDR1 and CDR2 are SGHAT and FQNNGV. The CDR3 has 16 residues. The ends were cut back, 1 base at V and 5 bases at J, with 14 bases in the middle. CDR3 DNA: TGTGCCAGCAGCTTAGGGAAGGGGGGGAGAAATGAAAAACTGTTTTTT. Residues: CASSLGKGGRNEKLFF.

The V call is TRBV5-6, the J call TRBJ1-4; 12 nucleotides align to TRBD1. The CDR3 runs to 16 residues. Germline V CDR1 and CDR2: SGHDT, YYEEEE. The junction had 10 bases not matched to a gene; V was cut back by 7 bases and J by 6 bases. The CDR3 region is CASGGTGGEVYEKLFF. The CDR3 nucleotides read TGTGCCAGCGGGGGGACAGGGGGCGAGGTGTATGAAAAACTGTTTTTT.

The rearrangement uses TRBV5-5 and TRBJ2-7; D ambiguous. CDR3 length: 14 residues. Germline CDR1 and CDR2: SGHKS and YYEKEE (reference sequence). Between the trimmed V and J ends, which lost 0 bases and 4 bases, there was a span of 11 bases. Written as DNA, the CDR3 is TGTGCCAGCAGCTTGGATCCTGGAACTTACGAGCAGTACTTC. It is translated as CASSLDPGTYEQYF. Full variable domain (missing parts from reference TRBV5-5 and TRBJ2-7): DAGVTQSPTHLIKTRGQQVTLRCSPISGHKSVSWYQQVLGQGPQFIFQYYEKEERGRGNFPDRFSARQFPNYSSELNVNALLLGDSALYLCASSLDPGTYEQYFGPGTRLTVT.

DNA of the CDR3: TGTGCCAGCAGCCTCAGGCAGGGGGTCTCTGGGGCCAACGTCCTGACTTTC. Translation gives CASSLRQGVSGANVLTF. This rearrangement joins TRBV7-2 to TRBJ2-6, with 7 bases identical to TRBD1. The J segment lost 0 bases and the V segment lost 5 bases, leaving 7 bases of the junction unmatched. Looked up from germline, CDR1 is SGHTA and CDR2 is FQGNSA. This CDR3 contains 17 residues.

This chain joins TRBV5-1 and TRBJ2-1, with 9 bases aligning to TRBD1. The trim removed 4 bases at V and 7 bases at J, leaving 9 bases unmatched. Germline V gene sequence: CDR1 SGHRS, CDR2 YFSETQ. The CDR3 is 15 residues long. The CDR3 spells CASSGMPGQGNEQFF. The CDR3 coding sequence is TGCGCCAGCAGCGGAATGCCGGGACAGGGAAATGAGCAGTTCTTC.

The chain recombines TRBV19 with TRBJ2-5, with a possible D match to TRBD1 (6 bases). V was shortened by 8 bases and J by 9 bases, with 19 bases between the two germline ends. Looked up from germline, CDR1 is LNHDA and CDR2 is SQIVND (reference sequence). The CDR3 contains 13 residues. The CDR3 DNA follows: TGTGCCAGTGGGGGACACCCCCAAGCGGCCCAGTACTTC. It encodes CASGGHPQAAQYF.

The gene calls are TRBV28 and TRBJ1-1; 10 nucleotides agree with TRBD1. CDR1 is MDHEN and CDR2 is SYDVKM in the germline V gene. V lost 5 bases, J lost 1 base, and 10 bases stayed unmatched. This CDR3 comprises 17 residues. The CDR3 DNA follows: TGTGCCAGCAGTCCGAGGACAGGGGGGACCGAGAACACTGAAGCTTTCTTT. Its protein product is CASSPRTGGTENTEAFF.

This clone was recorded a few times. Written as DNA, the CDR3 is TGTGCCAGCAGCTTGGGGACTAGCGGGACCGGGGAGCTGTTTTTT. This translates into CASSLGTSGTGELFF. The J gene is TRBJ2-2, the V gene TRBV7-2; 12 bases fit TRBD2. J gave up 5 bases and V 3 bases, and 1 base lay outside the gene matches. Germline CDR1 reads SGHTA; CDR2 reads FQGNSA. This CDR3 region has 15 residues.

This clone was seen once. The V call is TRBV2, the J call TRBJ2-7, with 10 positions matching TRBD2. With 3 bases clipped from V and 5 bases from J, the junction kept 4 bases outside the gene matches. The CDR3 loop spans 14 amino acids. Germline V gene data show CDR1 as SNHLY and CDR2 as FYNNEI. The CDR3 is CASSDSSGRDEQYF. As DNA, the CDR3 is TGTGCCAGCAGTGACTCGAGCGGGAGGGACGAGCAGTACTTC.

The gene calls are TRBV6-5 and TRBJ2-5, with TRBD2 identical over 8 bases. CDR3 length: 12 amino acids. Germline CDR1 and CDR2: MNHEY and SVGAGI. V gave up 5 bases and J gave up 4 bases; unmatched junction bases: 0. CDR3 coding DNA: TGTGCCAGCAGTAGCGGGAGAGAGACCCAGTACTTC. This encodes CASSSGRETQYF.